Listed below are T cell receptor beta chains from one sample, sequenced in a study of CD8+CD57+ T cells in acquired aplastic anemia. One entry per CDR3 protein, called by TCRdb with MiXCR from the reads. The data show 150,000 to 200,000 distinct CDR3 sequences, 64% seen once. The specimen sequenced was sorted CD4+, CD8+, or CD8+CD57+ T cells (not recorded which) from PBMCs. All receptors come from a human donor with severe aplastic anemia or a healthy control (not recorded which). Each CDR3 is given with its conserved first and last residue. D genes are given only for firm matches. Some rows mark clone size as missing; the rest say once, few, many or name a class of expanded clone.

clone_size	v_call	j_call	d_call	cdr3_aa	cdr3_nt
NA	TRBV27	TRBJ2-7	TRBD2	CASSFGFAGGNEQYF	TGTGCCAGCAGTTTTGGATTTGCGGGGGGCAACGAGCAGTACTTC
NA	TRBV20-1	TRBJ2-2	NA	CSAREGANTGELFF	TGCAGTGCTAGGGAGGGGGCGAACACCGGGGAGCTGTTTTTT
NA	TRBV12-3/TRBV12-4	TRBJ2-7	TRBD1	CASSLGTGGEYEQYF	TGTGCCAGCAGTTTAGGGACAGGGGGTGAGTACGAGCAGTACTTC
NA	TRBV24-1	TRBJ2-7	NA	CATRPIEGAGYEQYF	TGTGCCACCAGACCAATAGAAGGGGCCGGCTACGAGCAGTACTTC
NA	TRBV24-1	TRBJ1-1	NA	CATSDTDSRAFF	TGTGCCACCAGTGATACGGACAGTAGGGCTTTCTTT
NA	TRBV19	TRBJ1-1	TRBD1	CASTPGGLRGTGGTEAFF	TGTGCCAGTACCCCAGGGGGGCTCCGCGGAACCGGTGGCACTGAAGCTTTCTTT
NA	TRBV15	TRBJ2-1	TRBD1	CATSRAARGRNNEQFF	TGTGCCACCAGCAGAGCGGCCAGGGGGCGGAACAATGAGCAGTTCTTC
NA	TRBV20-1	TRBJ2-7	NA	CSLNGGPGVEQYF	TGCAGCCTCAACGGGGGCCCGGGGGTCGAGCAGTACTTC
NA	TRBV7-9	TRBJ2-7	TRBD1	CASGPGTGIYEQYF	TGTGCCAGCGGTCCCGGGACAGGTATTTACGAGCAGTACTTC
few	TRBV4-2	TRBJ2-7	TRBD2	CASSQVWSGTPYEQYF	TGTGCCAGCAGCCAAGTTTGGAGCGGGACCCCCTACGAGCAGTACTTC
NA	TRBV24-1	TRBJ1-1	TRBD1	CATSDSGQMNTEAFF	TGTGCCACCAGTGATTCGGGACAGATGAACACTGAAGCTTTCTTT
NA	TRBV19	TRBJ1-1	NA	CASSVRVNTEAFF	TGTGCCAGTAGTGTAAGAGTGAACACTGAAGCTTTCTTT
NA	TRBV7-2	TRBJ2-5	NA	CASSLRQPQETQYF	TGTGCCAGCAGCTTGAGACAGCCCCAAGAGACCCAGTACTTC
few	TRBV2	TRBJ2-3	NA	CASSLTTDTQYF	TGTGCCAGCAGTCTCACCACAGATACGCAGTATTTT
NA	TRBV10-3	TRBJ1-1	TRBD1	CAISESGQGANPEAFF	TGTGCCATCAGTGAGTCTGGACAGGGGGCGAATCCTGAAGCTTTCTTT
NA	TRBV10-3	TRBJ2-1	TRBD1	CAISMTGADNEQFF	TGTGCCATCAGTATGACAGGGGCGGACAATGAGCAGTTCTTC
NA	TRBV7-6	TRBJ2-7	NA	CANSLIRHEQYF	TGTGCCAACAGCTTAATTCGCCACGAGCAGTACTTC
NA	TRBV19	TRBJ2-5	TRBD2	CASSIGGGFQETQYF	TGTGCCAGTAGTATTGGGGGGGGTTTCCAAGAGACCCAGTACTTC
NA	TRBV5-1	TRBJ1-2	NA	CASSLERGEYGYTF	TGCGCCAGCAGCTTGGAACGGGGGGAATATGGCTACACCTTC
few	TRBV25-1	TRBJ2-2	NA	CASSDLGANTGELFF	TGTGCCAGCAGTGACTTAGGAGCGAACACCGGGGAGCTGTTTTTT
NA	TRBV5-6	TRBJ2-1	NA	CASGRGFNEQFF	TGTGCCAGTGGAAGGGGGTTCAATGAGCAGTTCTTC
NA	TRBV7-2	TRBJ2-4	NA	CASSPQGLNIQYF	TGTGCCAGCAGCCCACAGGGACTAAACATTCAGTACTTC
NA	TRBV7-2	TRBJ2-1	NA	CASSLQGINEQFF	TGTGCCAGCAGCCTTCAGGGTATCAATGAGCAGTTCTTC
NA	TRBV20-1	TRBJ1-1	NA	CRGHTNTEAFF	TGCAGAGGACATACGAACACTGAAGCTTTCTTT
NA	TRBV7-9	TRBJ1-6	NA	CASSPGSSSYNSPLHF	TGTGCCAGCAGCCCTGGGTCTAGCTCCTATAATTCACCCCTCCACTTT
NA	TRBV7-9	TRBJ1-1	NA	CASSLGGARTEAFF	TGTGCCAGCAGCTTAGGGGGGGCGAGAACTGAAGCTTTCTTT
NA	TRBV9	TRBJ2-3	NA	CASSPPGDLTDTQYF	TGTGCCAGCAGCCCGCCCGGGGACCTCACAGATACGCAGTATTTT
many	TRBV4-3	TRBJ2-5	TRBD2	CASSQTSGVETQYF	TGCGCCAGCAGCCAAACTAGCGGGGTAGAGACCCAGTACTTC
NA	TRBV2	TRBJ2-7	NA	CASKSPGPSYEQYF	TGTGCCAGCAAAAGCCCGGGACCCTCCTACGAGCAGTACTTC
few	TRBV7-8	TRBJ2-7	NA	CASSLVPSYEQYF	TGTGCCAGCAGCTTGGTACCGTCCTACGAGCAGTACTTC
once	TRBV5-4	TRBJ2-7	NA	CASSPSPSPYEQYF	TGTGCCAGCAGCCCAAGCCCAAGTCCCTACGAGCAGTACTTC
once	TRBV20-1	TRBJ2-7	TRBD2	CSAPRAGGAEQYF	TGCAGTGCCCCTAGAGCGGGAGGGGCTGAGCAGTACTTC
NA	TRBV20-1	TRBJ2-2	NA	CSARGTGELFF	TGCAGTGCTAGAGGGACAGGGGAGCTGTTTTTT
once	TRBV6-5	TRBJ2-3	NA	CASSSGGAPPEDTQYF	TGTGCCAGCAGTAGTGGAGGGGCACCCCCGGAAGATACGCAGTATTTT
NA	TRBV6-1	TRBJ2-1	NA	CDSSETGAGSDEQFF	TGTGACAGCAGTGAAACGGGCGCGGGGAGCGATGAGCAGTTCTTC
many	TRBV25-1	TRBJ2-5	NA	CASSDLTQETQYF	TGTGCCAGCAGTGATTTGACGCAAGAGACCCAGTACTTC